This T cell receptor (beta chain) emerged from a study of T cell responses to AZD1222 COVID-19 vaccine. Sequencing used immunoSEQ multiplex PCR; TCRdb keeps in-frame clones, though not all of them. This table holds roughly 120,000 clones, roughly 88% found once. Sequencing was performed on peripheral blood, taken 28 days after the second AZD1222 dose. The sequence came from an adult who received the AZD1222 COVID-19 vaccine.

CDR3 region: CASSDTGLGYTF. The CDR3 region has the DNA TGTGCCAGCAGCGACACAGGGTTGGGCTACACCTTC. The chain links TRBV12-3 or TRBV12-4 to TRBJ1-2; tentative D call: TRBD1 (6 bases). The CDR3 totals 12 residues. Trimming shortened V by 6 bases and J by 8 bases, and 13 bases separated the two germline ends.